One and the same sample provided the 26 T cell receptor beta chains below, sequenced in a study of post-analysis software for immune sequencing data. Study results and caveats: Patients showed TRBV5-6, TRBV5-1 and TRBV20-1 among 4 or 5 TRBV segments more frequent than in controls.

TCR beta cDNA libraries had unique molecular identifiers. TCRdb recomputed calls from the PCR reads with MiXCR, one row per CDR3 protein. The repertoire holds roughly 400,000 distinct CDR3 sequences, with approximately 42% as singletons. No antigen is known for these receptors. The specimen was blood. Source of these receptors: a girl aged 2-9 years with multiple sclerosis.

The chain links TRBV25-1 to TRBJ2-3; 11 bases agree with TRBD1. The CDR3 extends over 16 amino acids. The ends lost 2 bases at V and 4 bases at J; junction bases unmatched: 5. Germline CDR1 is MGHDK and CDR2 is SYGVNS. CDR3 protein: CASSERTGGIADTQYF. CDR3 bases: TGTGCCAGCAGTGAAAGGACAGGGGGCATCGCAGATACGCAGTATTTT. The full variable domain, rest sourced from reference TRBV25-1 and TRBJ2-3, is EADIYQTPRYLVIGTGKKITLECSQTMGHDKMYWYQQDPGMELHLIHYSYGVNSTEKGDLSSESTVSRIRTEHFPLTLESARPSHTSQYLCASSERTGGIADTQYFGPGTRLTVL.

The rearrangement joins TRBV29-1 to TRBJ2-3; TRBD2 is a possible D gene (8 bases). The V gene lost 3 bases and the J gene lost 1 base, with 17 bases spanning the gap. The CDR3 is 16 residues long. Per the germline V gene, CDR1 is SQVTM and CDR2 is ANQGSEA. CDR3 sequence: CSVDRQGLERTDTQYF. In DNA, the CDR3 is TGCAGCGTTGACCGACAGGGACTAGAGCGCACAGATACGCAGTATTTT.

The chain combines TRBV29-1 with TRBJ2-2; 8 nucleotides line up with TRBD1. There are 15 residues in the CDR3. V was clipped by 6 bases and J by 4 bases; unmatched bases: 10. Germline loops: CDR1 SQVTM, CDR2 ANQGSEA. CDR3 sequence: CSVLTRTGSTGELFF. The DNA of the CDR3 is TGCAGCGTGCTTACCAGGACAGGGAGCACCGGGGAGCTGTTTTTT.

The chain joins TRBV29-1 to TRBJ2-1; D is possibly TRBD1 or TRBD2 (5 bases each). Trimming pared 5 bases from V and 5 bases from J, leaving 16 bases between. CDR3 length: 14 residues. Germline V CDR1 and CDR2: SQVTM, ANQGSEA. The CDR3 DNA follows: TGCAGCGTTCCATGGGGGAGAGCCCACAATGAGCAGTTCTTC. This sequence encodes CSVPWGRAHNEQFF.

V and J are TRBV5-1 and TRBJ2-3, with TRBD1 matching 8 bases. The CDR3 contains 16 residues. The germline CDR1 and CDR2 sequences are SGHRS and YFSETQ. V lost 2 bases and J lost 4; bases outside the gene matches: 9. The CDR3 region has the DNA TGCGCCAGCAGCTTAGTGAGACAGGGGATTTCAGATACGCAGTATTTT. Protein: CASSLVRQGISDTQYF. Combining the CDR3 with reference TRBV5-1 and TRBJ2-3 gives the whole variable domain KAGVTQTPRYLIKTRGQQVTLSCSPISGHRSVSWYQQTPGQGLQFLFEYFSETQRNKGNFPGRFSGRQFSNSRSEMNVSTLELGDSALYLCASSLVRQGISDTQYFGPGTRLTVL.

This clonotype has only a few counts. The chain recombines TRBV20-1 with TRBJ2-6; D is tentatively TRBD1 or TRBD2 (5 bases each). V lost 3 bases, J lost 4 bases, and 10 bases lay in between. This CDR3 region has 14 residues. Germline CDR1 and CDR2: DFQATT and SNEGSKA (reference sequence). The CDR3 spells CSARVGAGANVLTF. The CDR3 region has the DNA TGCAGTGCTAGGGTCGGGGCGGGGGCCAACGTCCTGACTTTC.

This sequence joins TRBV12-3 or TRBV12-4 and TRBJ2-1, with 8 bases aligning to TRBD2. Trimming cost V 5 bases and J 2 bases; bases outside gene matches: 11. This CDR3 comprises 17 residues. CDR3 DNA sequence: TGTGCCAGCAGTCCCCTCCTAGCGGGTTCTGCCTACAATGAGCAGTTCTTC. Translation: CASSPLLAGSAYNEQFF.

The V gene is TRBV29-1, the J gene TRBJ1-4, with 7 bases fitting TRBD1. Trimming at V came to 4 bases and at J to 7 bases, leaving 3 bases not matched to a gene. This CDR3 has 12 amino acids. Germline V CDR1 and CDR2: SQVTM, ANQGSEA. The CDR3 DNA reads TGCAGCGTTGGGGACAGAGGTGAAAAACTGTTTTTT. It encodes CSVGDRGEKLFF.

This rearrangement joins TRBV7-9 to TRBJ1-1; a possible D gene is TRBD1 (6 bases). The CDR3 loop spans 14 amino acids. The V end was cut by 5 bases, the J end by 3 bases, with 13 bases between. Germline CDR1 and CDR2: SEHNR and FQNEAQ (reference sequence). CDR3 sequence: CASSTHGGDTEAFF. The CDR3 coding sequence is TGTGCCAGCAGCACGCATGGGGGCGACACTGAAGCTTTCTTT.

This clonotype was detected only a few times. V is TRBV20-1 and J is TRBJ1-2; D is ambiguous. This CDR3 contains 12 residues. Germline V lookup: CDR1 DFQATT, CDR2 SNEGSKA (reference sequence). Trimming left V 3 bases short and J 6 bases short, with 11 bases between. CDR3 sequence (DNA): TGCAGTGCTAGGACGGTGAATCATGGCTACACCTTC. It translates to CSARTVNHGYTF.

This clonotype came up a few times. The chain joins TRBV29-1 to TRBJ1-5, with TRBD1 matching over 7 bases. V gave up 6 bases and J gave up 6 bases; unmatched junction bases: 11. In germline, CDR1 is SQVTM, CDR2 ANQGSEA. There are 14 residues in the CDR3. The CDR3 DNA follows: TGCAGCGTGTCTCAGGGGGATTGGCGTCAGCCCCAGCATTTT. It specifies CSVSQGDWRQPQHF. Combining the CDR3 with reference TRBV29-1 and TRBJ1-5 gives the whole variable domain SAVISQKPSRDICQRGTSLTIQCQVDSQVTMMFWYRQQPGQSLTLIATANQGSEATYESGFVIDKFPISRPNLTFSTLTVSNMSPEDSSIYLCSVSQGDWRQPQHFGDGTRLSIL.

The rearrangement joins TRBV15 to TRBJ2-1; tentatively, D is TRBD1 (6 bases). Looked up from germline, CDR1 is LNHNV and CDR2 is YYDKDF (reference sequence). Trimming took 3 bases from V and 2 from J, leaving 11 bases between them. The CDR3 length is 15 residues. CDR3 loop: CATSSTGLPYNEQFF. In nucleotides, the CDR3 is TGTGCCACCAGCAGTACAGGGTTGCCCTACAATGAGCAGTTCTTC. Full variable domain (missing parts from reference TRBV15 and TRBJ2-1): DAMVIQNPRYQVTQFGKPVTLSCSQTLNHNVMYWYQQKSSQAPKLLFHYYDKDFNNEADTPDNFQSRRPNTSFCFLDIRSPGLGDTAMYLCATSSTGLPYNEQFFGPGTRLTVL.

This clonotype turned up a few times. The chain has TRBV6-2 or TRBV6-3 and TRBJ2-7; 9 positions match TRBD2. CDR1 is MNHEY, CDR2 SVGEGT, per germline. The junction had 13 bases not matched to a gene; V was cut back by 6 bases and J by 4 bases. This CDR3 is built from 16 residues. The CDR3 region is CASRYPGGSGRYEQYF. Written as DNA, the CDR3 is TGTGCCAGCAGATACCCTGGAGGGAGCGGGAGGTACGAGCAGTACTTC.

The rearrangement uses TRBV5-1 and TRBJ2-1, with 9 nucleotides matching TRBD2. Trimming took 4 bases from V and 3 from J; bases not matched to a gene: 5. This CDR3 has 15 residues. In germline, CDR1 is SGHRS, CDR2 YFSETQ. CDR3 residues: CASSTSSGVYNEQFF. Here the CDR3 DNA reads TGCGCCAGCAGCACCTCTAGCGGGGTCTACAATGAGCAGTTCTTC.

About this clonotype itself: At one end the junction does not follow the germline gene, possibly because of a read error. This chain links TRBV18 with TRBJ1-2; 7 bases are a match to TRBD1. Germline V gene data show CDR1 as KGHSH and CDR2 as LQKENI. The CDR3 length is 15 residues. In DNA, the CDR3 is TGTGCCAGCTCACCAGGAGGGACAGCTAACTGTGGCTACACCTTC. Protein product: CASSPGGTANCGYTF.

This clonotype was recorded a few times. V usage is TRBV20-1 and J usage is TRBJ1-4; D call uncertain. The V gene's germline CDR1 is DFQATT and CDR2 SNEGSKA (reference sequence). V was clipped by 2 bases and J by 0 bases, with 13 bases between them. CDR3 length: 16 residues. In DNA, the CDR3 is TGCAGTGCTAGACCCTTAGGGCGCCCAACTAATGAAAAACTGTTTTTT. Amino acids: CSARPLGRPTNEKLFF.

This clonotype was counted a single time. The chain links TRBV6-1 to TRBJ2-3; TRBD2 matches at 8 bases. The junction had 18 bases not matched to a gene; V was cut back by 6 bases and J by 1 base. The CDR3 spans 19 residues. Germline loops: CDR1 MNHNS, CDR2 SASEGT. The chain's CDR3 is CASSPFIAGWRRGTDTQYF. Written as DNA, the CDR3 is TGTGCCAGCAGCCCATTTATAGCGGGGTGGCGTAGGGGCACAGATACGCAGTATTTT.

This rearrangement joins TRBV13 to TRBJ2-3; 7 positions match TRBD2. The CDR3 spans 17 residues. The junction had 12 bases not matched to a gene; V was cut back by 4 bases and J by 2 bases. The germline V gene has CDR1 PRHDT and CDR2 FYEKMQ (reference sequence). In nucleotides, the CDR3 is TGTGCCAGCAGCTCATGGACTAGTGGCGGTTCCACAGATACGCAGTATTTT. It codes for CASSSWTSGGSTDTQYF.

The CDR3 DNA reads TGTGCCAGCTCACAGGGGGCGCTGGGGGAGCAGTACTTC. Residues: CASSQGALGEQYF. The chain is built from TRBV18 and TRBJ2-7, with 7 bases matching TRBD1. Germline CDR1 reads KGHSH; CDR2 reads LQKENI. V was clipped by 4 bases and J by 7 bases; unmatched bases: 7. There are 13 residues in the CDR3. Full variable domain (rest looked up from reference TRBV18 and TRBJ2-7): NAGVMQNPRHLVRRRGQEARLRCSPMKGHSHVYWYRQLPEEGLKFMVYLQKENIIDESGMPKERFSAEFPKEGPSILRIQQVVRGDSAAYFCASSQGALGEQYFGPGTRLTVT.

The J gene is TRBJ2-7, the V gene TRBV6-2 or TRBV6-3; the D gene is possibly TRBD1 (5 bases). The V and J ends lost 2 bases and 3 bases respectively, with 11 bases between them. This CDR3 has 14 amino acids. CDR1 and CDR2 from the germline V gene are MNHEY and SVGEGT. The CDR3 DNA reads as TGTGCCAGCAGTTACAGCCGACAGTACTACGAGCAGTACTTC. Translating it yields CASSYSRQYYEQYF.

This clonotype turned up a few times. V gene TRBV11-2 combines with J gene TRBJ2-7; D might be TRBD2 (6 bases). V was shortened by 3 bases and J by 7 bases, with 19 bases between the two germline ends. The CDR3 is 15 residues long. The germline V gene has CDR1 SGHAT and CDR2 FQNNGV. This chain's CDR3 is CASSLWGEPYKEQYF. CDR3 bases: TGTGCCAGCAGCTTGTGGGGGGAACCCTACAAGGAGCAGTACTTC.

This clonotype was counted a few times. This sequence joins TRBV6-6 and TRBJ2-7, with 11 bases fitting TRBD2. From germline, CDR1 is MNHNY and CDR2 SVGAGI (reference sequence). This CDR3 comprises 15 residues. V lost 5 bases to trimming and J lost 5 bases; unmatched junction nucleotides: 8. The CDR3 DNA reads as TGTGCCAGCAGTGAGGGTAGCGGGGGGGCCGACGAGCAGTACTTC. It is translated as CASSEGSGGADEQYF.

This clonotype was found a few times. The CDR3 nucleotides read TGTGCCAGCAGTACCCCCAGAAGCGGAAGTGACAATGAGCAGTTCTTC. Encoded protein: CASSTPRSGSDNEQFF. V is TRBV28 and J is TRBJ2-1, with a weak D call TRBD2 (5 bases). The CDR3 covers 16 residues. V was pared by 5 bases and J by 5 bases, with 19 bases between. The germline V gene has CDR1 MDHEN and CDR2 SYDVKM.

This clonotype was seen a handful of times. The rearrangement uses TRBV4-1 and TRBJ1-1, with 7 bases that match TRBD1. Trimming cost V 3 bases and J 1 base; bases outside gene matches: 8. The CDR3 consists of 16 residues. Germline CDR1 reads MGHRA; CDR2 reads YSYEKL. In DNA form, the CDR3 reads TGCGCCAGCAGCCAGGGCCGGGGACAGAAGAACACTGAAGCTTTCTTT. Its translation: CASSQGRGQKNTEAFF.

This clonotype was recorded a few times. The V gene is TRBV7-2, the J gene TRBJ2-5, with D maybe TRBD2 (5 bases). There are 17 residues in the CDR3. Germline assignment: CDR1 SGHTA and CDR2 FQGNSA. Trimming pared 1 base from V and 1 base from J, leaving 16 bases between. The CDR3 bases are TGTGCCAGCAGCTTAGGGATAATGGCGGGCGTCCAAGAGACCCAGTACTTC. It yields the protein CASSLGIMAGVQETQYF.

The table lists this clonotype with a few counts. CDR3 bases: TGCGGCGGACAGGGGGCAGAGGAGACCCAGTACTTC. Translating it yields CGGQGAEETQYF. The V call is TRBV29-1, the J call TRBJ2-7, with 11 bases identical to TRBD1. The DNA end is more similar to TRBJ2-5, so the J call may be wrong. Looked up from germline, CDR1 is SQVTM and CDR2 is ANQGSEA. CDR3 size: 12 residues.